Each of the 25 T cell receptor beta chains below was sequenced from the same sample in a study of cytomegalovirus exposure and HLA in healthy donors. Use of 60 Vbeta and 13 Jbeta primers characterized the PCR. Assay: immunoSEQ multiplex PCR; the TCRdb copy retains only in-frame clones and omits some. The data show a few hundred thousand clones, about four fifths seen once. The sample consisted of PBMCs. The receptors originated from a man aged 30 to 45 in good health and CMV-seronegative.

V is TRBV5-1 and J is TRBJ2-3; 11 nucleotides line up with TRBD2. This CDR3 has 18 amino acids. J gave up 2 bases and V 0 bases, and 8 bases lay outside the gene matches. The V gene's germline CDR1 is SGHRS and CDR2 YFSETQ. CDR3 bases: TGCGCCAGCAGCTTGGTGGCTAGCGGGGGGCCTATCACAGATACGCAGTATTTT. Protein sequence: CASSLVASGGPITDTQYF.

The V gene is TRBV7-2, the J gene TRBJ1-5, with D possibly TRBD1 on 5 matching bases. CDR3 length: 14 residues. Per germline, CDR1 SGHTA and CDR2 FQGNSA. Trimming removed 10 bases at V and 7 bases at J, with 20 bases between. The CDR3 nucleotides are TGTGCCATCGCCCGTTGGGGGGAGGGGCAGCCCCAGCATTTT. This codes for CAIARWGEGQPQHF.

This chain links TRBV7-9 with TRBJ1-2; D uncertain. Trimming pared 3 bases from V and 4 bases from J, leaving 3 bases between. The length of the CDR3 is 11 residues. Germline-derived CDR1 and CDR2 are SEHNR and FQNEAQ (reference sequence). In nucleotides, the CDR3 is TGTGCCAGCAGCTTCGGCTATGGCTACACCTTC. This gives the protein CASSFGYGYTF. The full variable domain, in which reference TRBV7-9 and TRBJ1-2 provide the parts outside the CDR3, is DTGVSQNPRHKITKRGQNVTFRCDPISEHNRLYWYRQTLGQGPEFLTYFQNEAQLEKSRLLSDRFSAERPKGSFSTLEIQRTEQGDSAMYLCASSFGYGYTFGSGTRLTVV.

J is TRBJ1-1 and V is TRBV6-5; D unclear. CDR3 length: 14 residues. V dropped 5 bases and J dropped 0 bases, with 10 bases sitting between them. CDR1 is MNHEY and CDR2 is SVGAGI in the germline V gene. Written as DNA, the CDR3 is TGTGCCAGCAGTCGGGAGCTAATGAACACTGAAGCTTTCTTT. Amino acid sequence: CASSRELMNTEAFF.

The chain uses TRBV6-4 and TRBJ2-2; D remains ambiguous. Trimming shortened V by 4 bases and J by 3 bases, and 6 bases separated the two germline ends. Germline V gene data show CDR1 as MRHNA and CDR2 as SNTAGT. The CDR3 consists of 13 residues. CDR3 nucleotide sequence: TGTGCCAGCAGTGTACAGCACACCGGGGAGCTGTTTTTT. Protein product: CASSVQHTGELFF.

The V and J genes are TRBV11-2 and TRBJ2-5; 9 nucleotides align to TRBD2. There are 15 residues in the CDR3. CDR1 is SGHAT and CDR2 is FQNNGV in the germline V gene. Trimming cost V 4 bases and J 7 bases; bases outside gene matches: 10. The CDR3 region is CASSSSGAMLGTQYF. For the CDR3, the DNA is TGTGCCAGCAGCTCTAGCGGGGCCATGTTAGGGACCCAGTACTTC.

The chain joins TRBV5-4 to TRBJ1-2, with a possible D match to TRBD1 (5 bases). This CDR3 has 14 amino acids. The germline V gene encodes CDR1 SGHNT and CDR2 YYREEE (reference sequence). Trimming left V 1 base short and J 3 bases short, with 10 bases between. CDR3 sequence: CASSLPDSDYGYTF. In DNA form, the CDR3 reads TGTGCCAGCAGCTTGCCCGACAGCGACTATGGCTACACCTTC. The full variable domain, rest sourced from reference TRBV5-4 and TRBJ1-2, is ETGVTQSPTHLIKTRGQQVTLRCSSQSGHNTVSWYQQALGQGPQFIFQYYREEENGRGNFPPRFSGLQFPNYSSELNVNALELDDSALYLCASSLPDSDYGYTFGSGTRLTVV.

The table lists this clone with a few counts. The rearrangement links TRBV7-9 to TRBJ1-5; 11 bases are shared with TRBD1. Germline V gene data show CDR1 as SEHNR and CDR2 as FQNEAQ (reference sequence). The length of the CDR3 is 14 residues. J was trimmed by 7 bases and V by 5 bases; bases with no gene match: 4. CDR3 DNA: TGTGCCAGCAGCCCCGGGACAGGGGGACAGCCCCAGCATTTT. Its protein product is CASSPGTGGQPQHF. The entire variable domain, with the rest obtained from reference TRBV7-9 and TRBJ1-5, is as follows: DTGVSQNPRHKITKRGQNVTFRCDPISEHNRLYWYRQTLGQGPEFLTYFQNEAQLEKSRLLSDRFSAERPKGSFSTLEIQRTEQGDSAMYLCASSPGTGGQPQHFGDGTRLSIL.

The gene calls are TRBV11-2 and TRBJ2-1, with TRBD1 matching 7 bases. V shed 0 bases, J shed 3 bases, and the junction held 8 bases outside the gene matches. This CDR3 has 17 residues. Per germline, CDR1 SGHAT and CDR2 FQNNGV. The CDR3 here is CASSLDRTGEGYNEQFF. The CDR3 DNA follows: TGTGCCAGCAGCTTAGACCGAACAGGGGAAGGCTACAATGAGCAGTTCTTC. The variable domain in full, completed from reference TRBV11-2 and TRBJ2-1, reads EAGVAQSPRYKIIEKRQSVAFWCNPISGHATLYWYQQILGQGPKLLIQFQNNGVVDDSQLPKDRFSAERLKGVDSTLKIQPAKLEDSAVYLCASSLDRTGEGYNEQFFGPGTRLTVL.

The chain employs TRBV5-1 and TRBJ1-1; 7 bases agree with TRBD1. Germline trimming cut 0 bases from V and 8 bases from J; bases unmatched to any gene: 7. This CDR3 is 14 amino acids long. Per the germline V gene, CDR1 is SGHRS and CDR2 is YFSETQ. CDR3 DNA sequence: TGCGCCAGCAGCTTGGGGTGGGGACAGTCCGAAGCTTTCTTT. Encoded protein: CASSLGWGQSEAFF.

The gene calls are TRBV25-1 and TRBJ1-2; no reliable D call. The ends were cut back, 3 bases at V and 6 bases at J, with 11 bases in the middle. From germline, CDR1 is MGHDK and CDR2 SYGVNS. This CDR3 spans 13 amino acids. This CDR3 reads CASSDRSWNGYTF. CDR3 bases: TGTGCCAGCAGTGACAGGTCGTGGAATGGCTACACCTTC.

The V and J genes are TRBV15 and TRBJ2-7, with D tentatively TRBD2 (7 bases). Germline lookup yields CDR1 LNHNV and CDR2 YYDKDF (reference sequence). V lost 6 bases and J 5 bases, leaving 20 bases between the germline ends. The CDR3 runs to 15 residues. CDR3 DNA sequence: TGTGCCACCAGTCGGGGGGCGGGGACAAACCACGAGCAGTACTTC. Amino acid sequence: CATSRGAGTNHEQYF.

This chain uses TRBV6-5 with TRBJ2-7; possible D gene TRBD2, 6 bases. The CDR3 covers 14 residues. V shed 8 bases and J shed 4 bases, with 18 bases lying between them. The V gene's germline CDR1 is MNHEY and CDR2 SVGAGI. The CDR3: CASQWGTGGYEQYF. The CDR3 DNA sequence: TGTGCCAGCCAATGGGGAACCGGGGGTTACGAGCAGTACTTC.

CDR3 protein: CASRPGLAGSTYEQYF. The DNA of the CDR3 is TGTGCCAGTAGGCCGGGACTAGCGGGTTCTACCTACGAGCAGTACTTC. The chain has TRBV19 and TRBJ2-7, with TRBD2 identical over 12 bases. The V and J ends lost 6 bases and 2 bases, in that order; junction bases with no gene match: 8. The CDR3 is 16 residues long. Germline loops: CDR1 LNHDA, CDR2 SQIVND (reference sequence). Complete variable domain (other parts from reference TRBV19 and TRBJ2-7): DGGITQSPKYLFRKEGQNVTLSCEQNLNHDAMYWYRQDPGQGLRLIYYSQIVNDFQKGDIAEGYSVSREKKESFPLTVTSAQKNPTAFYLCASRPGLAGSTYEQYFGPGTRLTVT.

This clone appeared once. The gene calls are TRBV4-2 and TRBJ2-2, with 8 bases aligning to TRBD1. V dropped 2 bases and J dropped 5; count of bases not matched to a gene: 7. Per germline, CDR1 LGHNA and CDR2 YNFKEQ. The CDR3 loop spans 16 amino acids. CDR3 sequence (DNA): TGTGCCAGCAGCCAATATACAGGGGGGAGGACCGGGGAGCTGTTTTTT. This gives the protein CASSQYTGGRTGELFF.

This clone has a handful of counts. The J gene is TRBJ1-6, the V gene TRBV6-5, with D possibly being TRBD1 (6 bases). Looked up from germline, CDR1 is MNHEY and CDR2 is SVGAGI. V lost 5 bases to trimming and J lost 10 bases, with 12 bases between them. There are 13 residues in the CDR3. CDR3 nucleotides: TGTGCCAGCAGTGAGACAGGACGATCACCCCTCCACTTT. Translating gives CASSETGRSPLHF.

The chain is built from TRBV10-3 and TRBJ2-3, with D possibly being TRBD1 (6 bases). The germline V and J ends were trimmed by 6 bases and 8 bases, with 27 bases remaining between them. Germline V gene sequence: CDR1 ENHRY, CDR2 SYGVKD. This CDR3 region has 17 residues. In nucleotides, the CDR3 is TGTGCCATCAGCCGCACAACCGGGACACTAGGGGCAGGTACGCAGTATTTT. Amino acids: CAISRTTGTLGAGTQYF.

The J gene is TRBJ1-1, the V gene TRBV29-1, with TRBD1 as a possible D gene (5 bases). The CDR3 covers 12 residues. CDR1 is SQVTM and CDR2 is ANQGSEA in the germline V gene. With 5 bases removed from V and 3 bases from J, the gap between germline ends came to 10 bases. The CDR3 DNA sequence: TGCAGCGTTCAGGGTCGGGACACTGAAGCTTTCTTT. It codes for CSVQGRDTEAFF.

The genes are TRBV14 and TRBJ1-2; D gene uncertain. Trimming shortened V by 0 bases and J by 4 bases, and 15 bases separated the two germline ends. Germline-derived CDR1 and CDR2 are SGHDN and FVKESK. The CDR3 sequence is 16 residues long. CDR3 nucleotides: TGTGCCAGCAGCCAAGAGGGTCGGGAACTTTTCTATGGCTACACCTTC. This sequence encodes CASSQEGRELFYGYTF.

CDR3 protein: CASSSGGEPGNTIYF. The CDR3 region has the DNA TGTGCCAGCAGCTCGGGGGGGGAACCTGGAAACACCATATATTTT. The rearrangement links TRBV9 to TRBJ1-3; D is perhaps TRBD1 (5 bases). Germline lookup yields CDR1 SGDLS and CDR2 YYNGEE. V lost 4 bases and J lost 2, with 13 bases in between. The CDR3 extends over 15 amino acids. The entire variable domain, with the rest obtained from reference TRBV9 and TRBJ1-3, is as follows: DSGVTQTPKHLITATGQRVTLRCSPRSGDLSVYWYQQSLDQGLQFLIQYYNGEERAKGNILERFSAQQFPDLHSELNLSSLELGDSALYFCASSSGGEPGNTIYFGEGSWLTVV.

V gene TRBV6-5 combines with J gene TRBJ1-1; possibly TRBD1 for D (6 bases). Per germline, CDR1 MNHEY and CDR2 SVGAGI. This CDR3 region has 14 residues. Trimming took off 6 bases at V and 1 base at J, with 12 bases between the two ends. In nucleotides, the CDR3 is TGTGCCAGCAGCTGGGAGGGGGGGAACACTGAAGCTTTCTTT. Translation gives CASSWEGGNTEAFF.

The chain carries TRBV6-5 and TRBJ2-5; TRBD2 matches at 7 bases. The CDR3 has 14 residues. The trim removed 2 bases at V and 5 bases at J, leaving 5 bases unmatched. Germline CDR1 and CDR2: MNHEY and SVGAGI. The CDR3 is CASSYQAGVETQYF. The CDR3 DNA reads as TGTGCCAGCAGTTACCAGGCGGGGGTGGAGACCCAGTACTTC.

The J gene is TRBJ2-1, the V gene TRBV2; D possibly corresponds to TRBD2 (5 bases). The CDR3 totals 16 residues. From germline, CDR1 is SNHLY and CDR2 FYNNEI. V was clipped by 3 bases and J by 0 bases, with 12 bases between them. The CDR3 loop reads CASSEKRRSSYNEQFF. The DNA for the CDR3 is TGTGCCAGCAGTGAGAAGCGGCGAAGCTCCTACAATGAGCAGTTCTTC.

This sequence joins TRBV15 and TRBJ1-1, with D unresolved. There are 15 residues in the CDR3. V shed 0 bases and J shed 0 bases, with 8 bases lying between them. Germline V CDR1 and CDR2: LNHNV, YYDKDF (reference sequence). CDR3: CATSRERGLNTEAFF. CDR3 DNA: TGTGCCACCAGCAGAGAAAGAGGGCTGAACACTGAAGCTTTCTTT.

A note on this clone: One end of the junction is discordant with germline, which a read error may explain. The chain uses TRBV2 and TRBJ1-5; 9 bases fit TRBD1. Germline lookup yields CDR1 SNHLY and CDR2 FYNNEI. The CDR3 length is 16 residues. In DNA, the CDR3 is TGTGCCAGCAGCCCCGGGACAGGGAAGCGTAATCCGCCCCAGCATTTT. Its protein product is CASSPGTGKRNPPQHF.